One and the same sample provided the 22 T cell receptor beta chains below, sequenced in a study of blood T cell repertoires in COVID-19. Produced via immunoSEQ multiplex PCR; TCRdb's table is partial and in-frame only. Of approximately 200,000 clones listed, around 89% were seen once; the top ten hold more than 3.5%. Material: peripheral blood. All receptors derive from a woman in her 30s with acute or convalescent COVID-19.

CDR3 coding DNA: TGTGCCAGCAGTTTACCTGGGATGGGGCCCAGCACTGAAGCTTTCTTT. Translating it yields CASSLPGMGPSTEAFF. The rearrangement joins TRBV28 to TRBJ1-1, with D possibly TRBD1 on 5 matching bases. CDR3 size: 16 residues. Trimming stripped 2 bases from V and 4 bases from J, with 17 bases between. Germline CDR1 is MDHEN and CDR2 is SYDVKM.

This chain joins TRBV11-3 and TRBJ2-2; D is possibly TRBD1 (6 bases). Between the trimmed V and J ends, which lost 5 bases and 2 bases, there was a span of 9 bases. This CDR3 is built from 14 residues. Germline CDR1 SGHNT, CDR2 YENEEA. The CDR3 region has the DNA TGTGCCAGCAGCCAGGACAGCAACACCGGGGAGCTGTTTTTT. It specifies CASSQDSNTGELFF.

The chain carries TRBV7-9 and TRBJ2-1; a weak D match, TRBD2 (5 bases). CDR1 is SEHNR and CDR2 is FQNEAQ in the germline V gene (reference sequence). Trimming took off 1 base at V and 0 bases at J, with 10 bases between the two ends. The CDR3 loop spans 16 amino acids. CDR3 bases: TGTGCCAGCAGCTTAGGGCGTGGGAGCTCCTACAATGAGCAGTTCTTC. Its translation is CASSLGRGSSYNEQFF.

J is TRBJ1-5 and V is TRBV5-1, with D hard to call. V shed 1 base and J shed 5 bases, with 7 bases lying between them. This CDR3 comprises 13 residues. Per germline, CDR1 SGHRS and CDR2 YFSETQ. The CDR3 here is CASSLFEDQPQHF. CDR3 nucleotide sequence: TGCGCCAGCAGCTTGTTTGAGGATCAGCCCCAGCATTTT.

The chain links TRBV12-3 or TRBV12-4 to TRBJ2-2, with D possibly being TRBD2 (5 bases). The ends were cut back, 6 bases at V and 5 bases at J, with 7 bases in the middle. The CDR3 is 12 amino acids. In DNA, the CDR3 is TGTGCCAGCAGGTGGACTACCGGGGAGCTGTTTTTT. This codes for CASRWTTGELFF.

In DNA, the CDR3 is TGTGCCAGCAGCCCCACAACTAGCGGGCAAGTCGAGCAGTACTTC. Translating gives CASSPTTSGQVEQYF. The chain is built from TRBV7-2 and TRBJ2-7; 9 bases are a match to TRBD2. The CDR3 sequence is 15 residues long. The J segment lost 6 bases and the V segment lost 5 bases, leaving 11 bases of the junction unmatched. Germline lookup yields CDR1 SGHTA and CDR2 FQGNSA.

V usage is TRBV2 and J usage is TRBJ2-5; D remains unclear. This CDR3 has 13 amino acids. With 7 bases removed from V and 4 bases from J, the gap between germline ends came to 13 bases. CDR1 and CDR2 from the germline V gene are SNHLY and FYNNEI. The CDR3 nucleotides are TGTGCCAGCAATGGATTAGCCGGAGAGACCCAGTACTTC. Protein product: CASNGLAGETQYF.

V is TRBV4-1 and J is TRBJ1-1; unclear D gene. The V gene's germline CDR1 is MGHRA and CDR2 YSYEKL. The V gene lost 4 bases and the J gene lost 1 base, with 10 bases spanning the gap. This CDR3 contains 14 residues. The CDR3 protein is CASSRRDSNTEAFF. DNA of the CDR3: TGCGCCAGCAGCCGGAGGGATTCGAACACTGAAGCTTTCTTT.

The chain recombines TRBV7-9 with TRBJ2-1, with a tentative D call TRBD2 (6 bases). Deletions cut 7 bases from V and 6 bases from J, with 16 bases between. Germline V gene sequence: CDR1 SEHNR, CDR2 FQNEAQ (reference sequence). This CDR3 contains 14 residues. CDR3 residues: CASTPEGSPNEQFF. The DNA for the CDR3 is TGTGCCAGCACCCCGGAGGGGTCACCCAATGAGCAGTTCTTC.

This clone showed up just once. This chain uses TRBV9 with TRBJ1-3; no firm D call. Between the trimmed V and J ends, which lost 0 bases and 0 bases, there was a span of 4 bases. The CDR3 sequence is 14 residues long. Looked up from germline, CDR1 is SGDLS and CDR2 is YYNGEE. CDR3 sequence: CASSVDYSGNTIYF. In nucleotides, the CDR3 is TGTGCCAGCAGCGTAGATTACTCTGGAAACACCATATATTTT.

This chain joins TRBV7-2 and TRBJ1-1; TRBD1 is a possible D gene (6 bases). The CDR3 is 13 amino acids. V lost 7 bases, J lost 5 bases, and 14 bases lay in between. Germline V gene data show CDR1 as SGHTA and CDR2 as FQGNSA. The CDR3 region is CASKGERRTEAFF. The CDR3 DNA is TGTGCCAGCAAGGGGGAGAGAAGGACTGAAGCTTTCTTT.

The chain carries TRBV27 and TRBJ1-2, with TRBD1 matching over 8 bases. From germline, CDR1 is MNHEY and CDR2 SMNVEV (reference sequence). With 5 bases clipped from V and 4 bases from J, the junction kept 15 bases outside the gene matches. The CDR3 consists of 17 residues. The CDR3 region is CASSLTNGQGISYGYTF. DNA for the CDR3: TGTGCCAGCAGTCTCACGAACGGACAGGGTATTTCCTATGGCTACACCTTC.

The chain links TRBV10-3 to TRBJ1-3; no reliable D call. The CDR3 runs 16 residues. Germline V lookup: CDR1 ENHRY, CDR2 SYGVKD. Trimming pared 0 bases from V and 0 bases from J, leaving 9 bases between. This CDR3 reads CAISESAILSGNTIYF. In DNA, the CDR3 is TGTGCCATCAGTGAGTCTGCGATACTCTCTGGAAACACCATATATTTT.

The V and J genes are TRBV5-1 and TRBJ2-5, with 7 nucleotides matching TRBD1. This CDR3 contains 16 residues. After removal of 1 base from V and 1 base from J, the junction contained 7 bases not matched to a gene. Germline V gives CDR1 SGHRS, CDR2 YFSETQ. The CDR3 DNA reads as TGCGCCAGCAGCTTGACAGGGGCGGCCCGCCAAGAGACCCAGTACTTC. Amino acids: CASSLTGAARQETQYF.

This clone was detected only once. The chain has TRBV21-1 and TRBJ1-2. TRBV21-1 constitutes a pseudogene. The CDR3 runs 13 residues. This chain's CDR3 is CASNGRGDYGYTF. For the CDR3, the DNA is TGTGCCAGCAATGGTCGGGGGGACTATGGCTACACCTTC.

The V gene is TRBV12-3 or TRBV12-4, the J gene TRBJ1-2, with 8 bases matching TRBD1. This CDR3 has 13 amino acids. Trimming took 8 bases from V and 2 from J; bases not matched to a gene: 4. In DNA form, the CDR3 reads TGTGCCAGCGGAGACAGGGGCAACTATGGCTACACCTTC. This codes for CASGDRGNYGYTF.

The chain has TRBV6-1 and TRBJ2-1; no reliable D call. The CDR3 loop spans 11 amino acids. The germline V and J ends were trimmed by 2 bases and 13 bases, with 9 bases remaining between them. Looked up from germline, CDR1 is MNHNS and CDR2 is SASEGT. CDR3 amino acids: CASSENPRQFF. CDR3 DNA sequence: TGTGCCAGCAGTGAAAATCCGAGACAGTTCTTC.

V usage is TRBV6-6 and J usage is TRBJ2-5, with 8 bases identical to TRBD2. In germline, CDR1 is MNHNY, CDR2 SVGAGI (reference sequence). Unmatched junction bases numbered 12, after V lost 6 bases and J lost 6 bases. The CDR3 loop spans 15 amino acids. The CDR3 here is CASSPPGLVKQTQYF. The CDR3 coding sequence is TGTGCCAGCAGCCCCCCGGGACTAGTGAAGCAGACCCAGTACTTC.

The V gene is TRBV5-1, the J gene TRBJ2-5, with D possibly being TRBD2 (5 bases). Trimming cost V 5 bases and J 1 base, with 15 bases left between them. The CDR3 consists of 15 residues. Germline V gene data show CDR1 as SGHRS and CDR2 as YFSETQ. CDR3 loop: CASRTELGGQETQYF. In nucleotides, the CDR3 is TGCGCCAGCAGAACCGAACTAGGCGGCCAAGAGACCCAGTACTTC.

This chain uses TRBV7-9 with TRBJ2-1, with TRBD2 identical over 10 bases. From germline, CDR1 is SEHNR and CDR2 FQNEAQ (reference sequence). Germline trimming cut 3 bases from V and 5 bases from J; bases unmatched to any gene: 13. This CDR3 is 18 amino acids long. The CDR3 DNA reads TGTGCCAGCAGCTTGGGTGAGGGGCCTAGCGGGAGAAACAATGAGCAGTTCTTC. Translating it yields CASSLGEGPSGRNNEQFF.

The chain recombines TRBV27 with TRBJ1-2; a weak D match, TRBD1 (6 bases). V lost 5 bases and J 2 bases, leaving 18 bases between the germline ends. From germline, CDR1 is MNHEY and CDR2 SMNVEV (reference sequence). The length of the CDR3 is 16 residues. CDR3 DNA sequence: TGTGCCAGCAGTCCCCTATTTGGAGACAGGAACTATGGCTACACCTTC. Amino acids: CASSPLFGDRNYGYTF.

The CDR3 region has the DNA TGTGCCAGCAGACCGGGACTAGCGAGCCACGGGTATTTT. Translated: CASRPGLASHGYF. The chain uses TRBV2 and TRBJ2-3; TRBD2 matches at 10 bases. J was trimmed by 14 bases and V by 6 bases; bases with no gene match: 11. Germline V CDR1 and CDR2: SNHLY, FYNNEI. The CDR3 loop spans 13 amino acids. The full variable domain, in which reference TRBV2 and TRBJ2-3 provide the parts outside the CDR3, is EPEVTQTPSHQVTQMGQEVILRCVPISNHLYFYWYRQILGQKVEFLVSFYNNEISEKSEIFDDQFSVERPDGSNFTLKIRSTKLEDSAMYFCASRPGLASHGYFGPGTRLTVL.